The 13 T cell receptor beta chains reported below all come from one sample, sequenced in a study of cytomegalovirus exposure and HLA in healthy donors (dated by TCRdb to the late 2010s). Library method: the immunoSEQ multiplex PCR assay. Held by TCRdb, this immuneACCESS table contains in-frame sequences only and omits some clones. Under half of the omission traces to an unresolved V gene where checked; the cause of the rest is unknown. This sample lists about 74,000 clones; approximately 95% were detected once. The ten largest clones add up to less than 2% of the sample. The sequencing input was PBMCs. Receptor source: a man younger than 35 in good health and CMV-seropositive.

This rearrangement joins TRBV7-3 to TRBJ1-1; 10 positions match TRBD1. The CDR3 spans 13 residues. The junction had 4 bases not matched to a gene; V was cut back by 2 bases and J by 10 bases. Germline V gives CDR1 SGHTA, CDR2 FQGTGA. CDR3 amino acids: CASSLSGTGVAFF. The CDR3 nucleotides are TGTGCCAGCAGCTTATCAGGGACAGGGGTAGCTTTCTTT.

This chain connects TRBV7-9 to TRBJ2-3; TRBD1 aligns across 8 bases. The V gene's germline CDR1 is SEHNR and CDR2 FQNEAQ (reference sequence). The CDR3 is made up of 13 amino acids. J gave up 11 bases and V 3 bases, and 7 bases lay outside the gene matches. The CDR3 spells CASSLGQVGGQYF. The CDR3 DNA sequence: TGTGCCAGCAGCTTGGGACAGGTGGGCGGGCAGTATTTT.

The J gene is TRBJ1-5, the V gene TRBV6-1; a weak D match, TRBD1 (5 bases). Between the trimmed V and J ends, which lost 3 bases and 7 bases, there was a span of 13 bases. The CDR3 is made up of 14 amino acids. CDR1 MNHNS and CDR2 SASEGT come from the germline V gene. The CDR3 spells CASSEGRVYQPQHF. The DNA of the CDR3 is TGTGCCAGCAGTGAGGGCAGGGTCTACCAGCCCCAGCATTTT.

The chain's CDR3 is CAISGSGTATTGELFF. Here the CDR3 DNA reads TGTGCCATCAGTGGTAGCGGGACTGCCACCACCGGGGAGCTGTTTTTT. The chain carries TRBV10-3 and TRBJ2-2; TRBD2 agrees at 8 bases. The ends lost 4 bases at V and 4 bases at J; junction bases unmatched: 8. Germline CDR1 is ENHRY and CDR2 is SYGVKD. CDR3 size: 16 residues.

V is TRBV6-1 and J is TRBJ2-7; a possible D gene is TRBD1 (5 bases). The CDR3 has 14 residues. The ends were cut back, 8 bases at V and 4 bases at J, with 18 bases in the middle. The germline V gene has CDR1 MNHNS and CDR2 SASEGT. The CDR3 DNA sequence: TGTGCCAGCGCTTTTGGGGCAGGACATTACGAGCAGTACTTC. Its protein is CASAFGAGHYEQYF.

The chain is built from TRBV14 and TRBJ1-2; D unclear. CDR3 size: 15 residues. Germline lookup yields CDR1 SGHDN and CDR2 FVKESK. Trimming removed 0 bases from V and 8 bases from J, with 16 bases in between. CDR3 in amino acids: CASSQDSAKLGGYTF. CDR3 sequence (DNA): TGTGCCAGCAGCCAAGATAGCGCGAAGCTGGGCGGCTACACCTTC.

V is TRBV4-1 and J is TRBJ1-2, with TRBD1 as a possible D gene (5 bases). V lost 0 bases and J 6 bases, leaving 14 bases between the germline ends. This CDR3 region has 15 residues. CDR1 and CDR2 from the germline V gene are MGHRA and YSYEKL. The CDR3 DNA reads TGCGCCAGCAGCCAAGAGCCTCCCACGGGGGATGGCTACACCTTC. This gives the protein CASSQEPPTGDGYTF.

The sample holds a few counts of this clone. The rearrangement joins TRBV6-5 to TRBJ2-7; no clear D. The germline gives CDR1 MNHEY, CDR2 SVGAGI. Trimming cost V 0 bases and J 2 bases, with 11 bases left between them. CDR3 length: 15 residues. Written as DNA, the CDR3 is TGTGCCAGCAGTTACTCACCCAGGTCGACCTACGAGCAGTACTTC. It codes for CASSYSPRSTYEQYF.

CDR3 DNA: TGTGCCAGCAGTTACTCCTTGGGGGGTAGCTACGAGCAGTACTTC. It specifies CASSYSLGGSYEQYF. This chain uses TRBV6-5 with TRBJ2-7, with a possible D match to TRBD2 (6 bases). V shed 0 bases and J shed 3 bases, with 12 bases lying between them. The CDR3 has 15 residues. Germline V gene data show CDR1 as MNHEY and CDR2 as SVGAGI.

This chain connects TRBV7-9 to TRBJ2-5; 9 nucleotides align to TRBD1. Per germline, CDR1 SEHNR and CDR2 FQNEAQ (reference sequence). This CDR3 has 15 residues. J gave up 5 bases and V 5 bases, and 9 bases lay outside the gene matches. CDR3 bases: TGTGCCAGCAGCCCCGGACAGGGGTTAGGGGAGACCCAGTACTTC. Residues: CASSPGQGLGETQYF.

This chain links TRBV4-1 with TRBJ2-7; TRBD1 matches at 11 bases. CDR3 size: 14 residues. V trimming: 1 base; J trimming: 4 bases; junction bases outside the gene matches: 0. CDR1 and CDR2 (germline): MGHRA, YSYEKL. Here the CDR3 reads CASSQGDRGYEQYF. CDR3 in DNA: TGCGCCAGCAGCCAAGGGGACAGGGGGTACGAGCAGTACTTC.

J is TRBJ1-5 and V is TRBV28; a weak D match, TRBD1 (5 bases). The CDR3 totals 14 residues. Trimming removed 10 bases at V and 3 bases at J, with 16 bases between. Germline CDR1 MDHEN, CDR2 SYDVKM. The CDR3 nucleotides are TGTGCCATCACTGGGGGGGGTAACAATCAGCCCCAGCATTTT. This encodes CAITGGGNNQPQHF.

V and J are TRBV30 and TRBJ2-1; D is ambiguous. Trimming pared 5 bases from V and 7 bases from J, leaving 15 bases between. Germline V gene data show CDR1 as GTSNPN and CDR2 as SVGIG (reference sequence). CDR3 length: 13 residues. The chain's CDR3 is CAWDQRPGNEQFF. The CDR3 region has the DNA TGTGCCTGGGACCAGAGGCCGGGTAATGAGCAGTTCTTC.